Each of the 24 T cell receptor beta chains below was sequenced from the same sample in a study of T cells in Graves' hyperthyroidism and ophthalmopathy. Amplification targeted TCR beta CDR3 regions from RNA transcripts. First-round RT-PCR of the TCR CDR3 relied on the HTBI primer set. TCRdb reprocessed the multiplex PCR reads with MiXCR, giving one entry per CDR3 protein. The sample records 540,000 or so distinct CDR3 sequences, under 60% being singletons. Sequencing input: peripheral blood or thyroid tissue (not recorded which). The receptors derive from an adult woman with Graves' disease, either hyperthyroidism or ophthalmopathy (not recorded which).

The chain uses TRBV20-1 and TRBJ1-2; tentatively, D is TRBD1 (6 bases). Between the trimmed V and J ends, which lost 1 base and 6 bases, there was a span of 12 bases. The CDR3 has 13 amino acids. The germline gives CDR1 DFQATT, CDR2 SNEGSKA (reference sequence). CDR3 region: CSARATQGDGYTF. The CDR3 coding sequence is TGCAGTGCTAGAGCAACACAGGGTGATGGCTACACCTTC.

This clonotype was seen at least ten times. V is TRBV7-9 and J is TRBJ2-7; D might be TRBD2 (6 bases). Germline V gene data show CDR1 as SEHNR and CDR2 as FQNEAQ (reference sequence). Trimming pared 5 bases from V and 6 bases from J, leaving 23 bases between. This CDR3 comprises 16 residues. CDR3 nucleotides: TGTGCCAGCAGCCCTCCGGCGACCGGGAGAGTGGGCGAGCAGTACTTC. The encoded protein is CASSPPATGRVGEQYF.

This chain uses TRBV11-2 with TRBJ2-6; D unclear. This CDR3 has 18 residues. The germline V and J ends were trimmed by 1 base and 2 bases, with 15 bases remaining between them. From germline, CDR1 is SGHAT and CDR2 FQNNGV. CDR3 sequence reads: CASSLVGLAAAGANVLTF. For the CDR3, the DNA is TGTGCCAGCAGCTTAGTAGGCCTCGCGGCGGCTGGGGCCAACGTCCTGACTTTC.

V and J are TRBV7-3 and TRBJ2-7, with TRBD2 matching over 13 bases. V shed 5 bases, J shed 2 bases, and the junction held 12 bases outside the gene matches. This CDR3 spans 18 amino acids. Germline-derived CDR1 and CDR2 are SGHTA and FQGTGA. CDR3 region: CASSTTGTSGDITYEQYF. CDR3 DNA: TGTGCCAGCAGCACTACCGGGACTAGCGGGGACATCACCTACGAGCAGTACTTC.

The V gene is TRBV10-3, the J gene TRBJ2-5; a weak D match, TRBD1 (6 bases). This CDR3 is built from 14 residues. Per the germline V gene, CDR1 is ENHRY and CDR2 is SYGVKD. V was clipped by 2 bases and J by 5 bases, with 12 bases between them. The CDR3 here is CAISEARGRETQYF. CDR3 DNA: TGTGCCATCAGTGAGGCCAGGGGCCGGGAGACCCAGTACTTC.

The CDR3 here is CASLRGQYGYTF. The DNA for the CDR3 is TGTGCCAGTCTACGGGGGCAATATGGCTACACCTTC. This sequence joins TRBV6-6 and TRBJ1-2; a weak D match, TRBD1 (6 bases). The V end was cut by 9 bases, the J end by 5 bases, with 13 bases between. Germline V gene data show CDR1 as MNHNY and CDR2 as SVGAGI (reference sequence). The length of the CDR3 is 12 residues.

The genes are TRBV10-2 and TRBJ1-6; weak D call: TRBD1 (6 bases). The ends were cut back, 7 bases at V and 7 bases at J, with 17 bases in the middle. The CDR3 length is 15 residues. CDR1 and CDR2 from the germline V gene are WSHSY and SAAADI. CDR3 sequence (DNA): TGCGCCAGCACACCTACAGGGACACCGAATTCACCCCTCCACTTT. This codes for CASTPTGTPNSPLHF.

The chain has TRBV7-2 and TRBJ2-7, with TRBD2 matching 7 bases. The CDR3 extends over 16 amino acids. V lost 2 bases to trimming and J lost 0 bases; unmatched junction nucleotides: 7. Germline V lookup: CDR1 SGHTA, CDR2 FQGNSA. DNA of the CDR3: TGTGCCAGCAGCTTATTTGGCGGGAGCTCCTCCTACGAGCAGTACTTC. Protein sequence: CASSLFGGSSSYEQYF.

This chain connects TRBV7-2 to TRBJ2-7; TRBD2 agrees at 12 bases. The CDR3 sequence is 16 residues long. Germline CDR1 reads SGHTA; CDR2 reads FQGNSA. V was pared by 2 bases and J by 6 bases, with 8 bases of the junction left unmatched. The CDR3 coding sequence is TGTGCCAGCAGCTTAAATCGACTAGCGGGAGTCGGCGAGCAGTACTTC. Its translation is CASSLNRLAGVGEQYF.

Remarks on this clonotype: One end of the junction fails to match germline, which may point to a read error. The rearrangement links TRBV2 to TRBJ2-7; TRBD2 matches at 12 bases. CDR1 SNHLY and CDR2 FYNNEI come from the germline V gene. This CDR3 comprises 19 residues. CDR3 region: CASSEGETLAGGGTGELYF. The CDR3 coding sequence is TGTGCCAGCAGTGAAGGGGAGACTCTAGCGGGAGGGGGCACCGGGGAGCTGTACTTC.

The gene calls are TRBV5-1 and TRBJ1-5; TRBD1 matches 12 bases. Germline V CDR1 and CDR2: SGHRS, YFSETQ. V shed 4 bases and J 6 bases; nucleotides not matched to a gene: 5. The CDR3 covers 15 residues. Here the CDR3 DNA reads TGCGCCAGCAGCACGGGACAGGGGGCAAGTCAGCCCCAGCATTTT. Its protein product is CASSTGQGASQPQHF.

The table lists this clonotype with many counts. This chain links TRBV9 with TRBJ1-3, with no clear D. V lost 4 bases and J 0 bases, leaving 11 bases between the germline ends. The CDR3 extends over 15 amino acids. The germline V gene encodes CDR1 SGDLS and CDR2 YYNGEE. The CDR3 reads CASSSGRPSGNTIYF. The CDR3 region has the DNA TGTGCCAGCAGCTCCGGACGTCCCTCTGGAAACACCATATATTTT.

The V call is TRBV13, the J call TRBJ2-5, with TRBD2 matching over 8 bases. Losses at the gene ends were 0 bases for V and 2 bases for J; bases not matched to a gene: 2. Looked up from germline, CDR1 is PRHDT and CDR2 is FYEKMQ (reference sequence). This CDR3 has 15 residues. For the CDR3, the DNA is TGTGCCAGCAGCTTAGGCGGGAGGGGGCAAGAGACCCAGTACTTC. Translated, it gives CASSLGGRGQETQYF.

This chain links TRBV19 with TRBJ1-5, with 7 nucleotides matching TRBD1. With 5 bases clipped from V and 6 bases from J, the junction kept 7 bases outside the gene matches. CDR3 length: 14 amino acids. Germline CDR1 and CDR2: LNHDA and SQIVND (reference sequence). CDR3 region: CASSHDRAFQPQHF. CDR3 in DNA: TGTGCCAGTAGTCACGACAGGGCGTTTCAGCCCCAGCATTTT.

This clonotype was counted many times. A much bigger clone sits one base away, suggesting this may be a read error. CDR3 in amino acids: CASSIAGELFF. The CDR3 nucleotides read TGTGCCAGCAGCATAGCCGGGGAGCTGTTTTTT. The chain links TRBV11-2 to TRBJ2-2, with D unclear. CDR1 is SGHAT and CDR2 is FQNNGV in the germline V gene. The V gene lost 5 bases and the J gene lost 6 bases, with 4 bases spanning the gap. CDR3 length equals 11 residues.

The table lists this clonotype with many counts. V usage is TRBV11-2 and J usage is TRBJ1-2; D is unresolved. CDR1 is SGHAT, CDR2 FQNNGV, per germline. V lost 5 bases, J lost 6 bases, and 16 bases lay in between. The CDR3 contains 14 residues. The CDR3 loop is CASSQLPPRDGYTF. CDR3 nucleotide sequence: TGTGCCAGCAGCCAATTGCCCCCGAGGGATGGCTACACCTTC.

This clonotype was recorded a few times. V gene TRBV4-1 combines with J gene TRBJ1-5, with no clear D. V lost 1 base to trimming and J lost 4 bases, with 17 bases between them. Germline assignment: CDR1 MGHRA and CDR2 YSYEKL. This CDR3 is 17 amino acids long. The CDR3 reads CASSQVSLFGRNQPQHF. DNA for the CDR3: TGCGCCAGCAGCCAAGTAAGCTTATTCGGTCGAAATCAGCCCCAGCATTTT.

V gene TRBV11-2 combines with J gene TRBJ1-2; TRBD1 might be the D (6 bases). The V end lost 3 bases, the J end lost 3 bases, and 11 bases lay between the germline ends. This CDR3 comprises 14 residues. Germline-derived CDR1 and CDR2 are SGHAT and FQNNGV. The CDR3 is CASSFGQIDYGYTF. The CDR3, as DNA: TGTGCCAGCAGCTTCGGACAGATCGACTATGGCTACACCTTC. The full variable domain, completed using reference TRBV11-2 and TRBJ1-2, is EAGVAQSPRYKIIEKRQSVAFWCNPISGHATLYWYQQILGQGPKLLIQFQNNGVVDDSQLPKDRFSAERLKGVDSTLKIQPAKLEDSAVYLCASSFGQIDYGYTFGSGTRLTVV.

This clonotype appeared many times. V usage is TRBV7-3 and J usage is TRBJ2-7; 10 nucleotides agree with TRBD2. Trimming took 3 bases from V and 5 from J; bases not matched to a gene: 13. Per the germline V gene, CDR1 is SGHTA and CDR2 is FQGTGA. The CDR3 loop spans 17 amino acids. The DNA of the CDR3 is TGTGCCAGCAGCTTCTTGAGACTAGCGGGTTGTAAGGACGAGCAGTACTTC. It is translated as CASSFLRLAGCKDEQYF.

The rearrangement links TRBV7-2 to TRBJ1-2, with D perhaps matching TRBD1 (5 bases). Trimming shortened V by 6 bases and J by 10 bases, and 18 bases separated the two germline ends. Germline CDR1 reads SGHTA; CDR2 reads FQGNSA. CDR3 length equals 13 residues. The CDR3 DNA reads as TGTGCCAGCAGGCCTTCCGGGGACGGCTACTACACCTTC. This codes for CASRPSGDGYYTF. The full variable domain, its missing parts supplied by reference TRBV7-2 and TRBJ1-2, is GAGVSQSPSNKVTEKGKDVELRCDPISGHTALYWYRQSLGQGLEFLIYFQGNSAPDKSGLPSDRFSAERTGGSVSTLTIQRTQQEDSAVYLCASRPSGDGYYTFGSGTRLTVV.

The rearrangement uses TRBV12-3 or TRBV12-4 and TRBJ1-1; the D gene is possibly TRBD1 (5 bases). CDR3 length: 14 amino acids. V was cut by 5 bases and J by 5 bases, with 15 bases left in between. CDR3: CASSEWEGMTEAFF. CDR3 nucleotides: TGTGCCAGCAGTGAATGGGAGGGGATGACTGAAGCTTTCTTT.

The chain recombines TRBV20-1 with TRBJ2-5; 7 bases map to TRBD1. This CDR3 is 14 amino acids long. V dropped 5 bases and J dropped 2; count of bases not matched to a gene: 8. The germline V gene has CDR1 DFQATT and CDR2 SNEGSKA (reference sequence). CDR3 bases: TGCAGTGCTCACAGTCCGACAGGGCAAGAGACCCAGTACTTC. Its translation is CSAHSPTGQETQYF.

This clonotype was counted many times. The chain couples TRBV10-3 to TRBJ2-5; D is unresolved. The CDR3 has 14 amino acids. Trimming pared 0 bases from V and 3 bases from J, leaving 8 bases between. CDR1 and CDR2 (germline): ENHRY, SYGVKD. The CDR3: CAISESNSKETQYF. The CDR3 nucleotides are TGTGCCATCAGTGAGTCGAACAGTAAAGAGACCCAGTACTTC.

In this sample, this clonotype turned up many times. In nucleotides, the CDR3 is TGTGCCAGCAGCCCTCAGGGGATTTCCTACGAGCAGTACTTC. It codes for CASSPQGISYEQYF. V usage is TRBV11-2 and J usage is TRBJ2-7; D possibly corresponds to TRBD1 (6 bases). This CDR3 is built from 14 residues. Germline loops: CDR1 SGHAT, CDR2 FQNNGV. V shed 5 bases and J shed 1 base, with 12 bases lying between them.